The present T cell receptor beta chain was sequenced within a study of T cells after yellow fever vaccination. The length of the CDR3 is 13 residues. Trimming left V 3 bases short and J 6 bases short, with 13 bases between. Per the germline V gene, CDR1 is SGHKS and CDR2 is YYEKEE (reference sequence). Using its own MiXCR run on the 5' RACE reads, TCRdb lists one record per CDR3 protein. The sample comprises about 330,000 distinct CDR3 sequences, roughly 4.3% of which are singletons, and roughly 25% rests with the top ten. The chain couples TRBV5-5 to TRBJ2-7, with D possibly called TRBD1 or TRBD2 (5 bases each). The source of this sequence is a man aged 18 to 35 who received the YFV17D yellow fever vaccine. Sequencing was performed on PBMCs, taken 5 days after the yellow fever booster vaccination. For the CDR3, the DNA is TGTGCCAGCAGCTGGGGACCCCCCGGCGAGCAGTACGTC. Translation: CASSWGPPGEQYV.